One and the same sample provided the 19 T cell receptor beta chains below, sequenced in a study of blood T cells in healthy people across ages (dated by TCRdb to about 2015). Receptor libraries were prepared by 5' RACE. Sequenced on an Illumina HiSeq 2500. A second PCR of about 6 to 11 cycles was run with a J-beta primer mix and a sample-barcoded 5' primer. TCRdb ran its own pipeline on the public reads, namely fastp trimming at Q25 and MiXCR clone calling, and kept in-frame beta chains. Every entry covers one CDR3 protein and lists the most common genes and DNA from its rows. The sample table contains around 1,500,000 distinct CDR3 sequences; only one count was recorded for roughly 28% of them. The ten largest account for more than 6% of the sample. Specimen: blood. Receptors were obtained from a woman in her 30s in good health.

V gene TRBV11-2 combines with J gene TRBJ2-1; unclear D gene. Per germline, CDR1 SGHAT and CDR2 FQNNGV. CDR3 length: 12 amino acids. V gave up 5 bases and J gave up 15 bases, with 17 bases separating them. The CDR3 DNA follows: TGTGCCAGCAGCCCCCTGGGCAGAACGACGTTCTTC. Amino acid sequence: CASSPLGRTTFF. Variable domain in full (rest from reference TRBV11-2 and TRBJ2-1): EAGVAQSPRYKIIEKRQSVAFWCNPISGHATLYWYQQILGQGPKLLIQFQNNGVVDDSQLPKDRFSAERLKGVDSTLKIQPAKLEDSAVYLCASSPLGRTTFFGPGTRLTVL.

The V call is TRBV6-1, the J call TRBJ1-5; the D gene is possibly TRBD1 (5 bases). The germline V and J ends were trimmed by 6 bases and 5 bases, with 5 bases remaining between them. Germline CDR1 reads MNHNS; CDR2 reads SASEGT. The CDR3 runs to 11 residues. As DNA, the CDR3 is TGTGCCAGCAGACAGGATCAGCCCCAGCATTTT. Its translation is CASRQDQPQHF.

With regard to this clonotype: This may stem from a read error, because a much larger clone lies one nucleotide away. The chain uses TRBV12-3 or TRBV12-4 and TRBJ2-1; possible D gene TRBD2, 5 bases. The CDR3 totals 14 residues. The V end lost 6 bases, the J end lost 1 base, and 10 bases lay between the germline ends. CDR3 residues: CASRLEESYNEQFF. As DNA, the CDR3 is TGTGCCAGCAGGTTGGAGGAATCCTACAATGAGCAGTTCTTC.

The gene calls are TRBV15 and TRBJ1-2; 8 bases agree with TRBD1. The CDR3 is 15 amino acids. CDR1 and CDR2 (germline): LNHNV, YYDKDF (reference sequence). J gave up 4 bases and V 2 bases, and 6 bases lay outside the gene matches. CDR3 sequence reads: CATSRNQGACYGYTF. Here the CDR3 DNA reads TGTGCCACCAGCAGAAACCAGGGGGCCTGCTATGGCTACACCTTC. Together with reference TRBV15 and TRBJ1-2, the CDR3 gives the full variable domain: DAMVIQNPRYQVTQFGKPVTLSCSQTLNHNVMYWYQQKSSQAPKLLFHYYDKDFNNEADTPDNFQSRRPNTSFCFLDIRSPGLGDTAMYLCATSRNQGACYGYTFGSGTRLTVV.

The chain couples TRBV4-1 to TRBJ1-2; D is perhaps TRBD1 (6 bases). The CDR3 has 13 amino acids. V was trimmed by 8 bases and J by 8 bases, leaving 18 bases between them. Looked up from germline, CDR1 is MGHRA and CDR2 is YSYEKL. The CDR3 bases are TGCGCCAGCTCCGAGGGCAGGGGATGGGGCTACACCTTC. This translates into CASSEGRGWGYTF.

This clonotype was observed a handful of times. The chain uses TRBV5-1 and TRBJ2-1; D uncertain. Per the germline V gene, CDR1 is SGHRS and CDR2 is YFSETQ. V dropped 5 bases and J dropped 3 bases, with 9 bases sitting between them. The CDR3 runs to 13 residues. In DNA, the CDR3 is TGCGCCAGCAGGGGGTTAGGCTACAATGAGCAGTTCTTC. Protein: CASRGLGYNEQFF.

As to this clonotype: The germline gene is not matched at one end of the junction; a read error may be the cause. The chain joins TRBV20-1 to TRBJ2-2; tentatively, D is TRBD1 (5 bases). This CDR3 has 13 residues. The germline V gene has CDR1 DFQATT and CDR2 SNEGSKA (reference sequence). DNA of the CDR3: TGCAGTCCTAGGGGTATGAGGACCGGGGAGCTGTTTTTT. It yields the protein CSPRGMRTGELFF.

The chain joins TRBV29-1 to TRBJ1-2, with 7 bases fitting TRBD1. V lost 5 bases, J lost 4 bases, and 4 bases stayed unmatched. CDR3 length equals 12 residues. Germline V lookup: CDR1 SQVTM, CDR2 ANQGSEA. The CDR3 coding sequence is TGCAGCGTTCCCCGGGACAGCTATGGCTACACCTTC. This encodes CSVPRDSYGYTF.

This clonotype came up many times. The chain recombines TRBV20-1 with TRBJ2-7; TRBD2 aligns across 7 bases. This CDR3 is built from 12 residues. Germline V CDR1 and CDR2: DFQATT, SNEGSKA (reference sequence). CDR3 sequence: CRASGENYEQYF. CDR3 coding DNA: TGCAGGGCGAGCGGGGAAAACTACGAGCAGTACTTC.

The J gene is TRBJ1-1, the V gene TRBV29-1; tentatively, D is TRBD1 (6 bases). Germline V lookup: CDR1 SQVTM, CDR2 ANQGSEA. This CDR3 has 12 amino acids. Trimming cost V 4 bases and J 6 bases, with 12 bases left between them. The CDR3 protein is CSVVGGAAEAFF. The CDR3 DNA sequence: TGCAGCGTTGTTGGGGGGGCCGCTGAAGCTTTCTTT.

This clonotype showed up just a few times. This chain links TRBV5-1 with TRBJ1-1, with TRBD1 matching over 7 bases. The V segment lost 0 bases and the J segment 0 bases; nucleotides outside the gene matches: 5. The CDR3 contains 16 residues. Germline V gene lookup returns CDR1 SGHRS and CDR2 YFSETQ. The DNA of the CDR3 is TGCGCCAGCAGCTTGGATAGGGGGCGCGTGAACACTGAAGCTTTCTTT. It yields the protein CASSLDRGRVNTEAFF.

The V call is TRBV20-1, the J call TRBJ1-4; possible D gene TRBD1, 6 bases. The CDR3 is 16 amino acids. V gave up 5 bases and J gave up 0 bases, with 16 bases separating them. CDR1 is DFQATT, CDR2 SNEGSKA, per germline (reference sequence). The CDR3 nucleotides are TGCAGTGCTTCCGGACAGAAGATGACAACTAATGAAAAACTGTTTTTT. It specifies CSASGQKMTTNEKLFF.

Details on this clonotype: The junction shows a germline mismatch at one end, possibly a read error. V and J are TRBV12-3 or TRBV12-4 and TRBJ2-3, with D possibly being TRBD2 (5 bases). This CDR3 has 17 amino acids. The CDR3 here is CASSLFSGRLSTDAQYF. The CDR3 DNA reads TGTGCCAGCAGTTTATTCAGCGGCAGGCTTAGCACAGATGCGCAGTATTTC.

The chain carries TRBV12-3 or TRBV12-4 and TRBJ2-7; the match to TRBD2 covers 10 bases. CDR3 size: 13 residues. Unmatched junction bases numbered 6, after V lost 1 base and J lost 12 bases. The CDR3 sequence: CASSLVTSGVPYF. The CDR3 region has the DNA TGTGCCAGCAGTTTAGTCACTAGCGGGGTTCCGTACTTC.

This chain joins TRBV13 and TRBJ1-6; 8 bases are a match to TRBD1. This CDR3 has 15 residues. From germline, CDR1 is PRHDT and CDR2 FYEKMQ (reference sequence). The V and J ends lost 5 bases and 7 bases, in that order; junction bases with no gene match: 7. CDR3: CASSIDRGRNSPLHF. The DNA for the CDR3 is TGTGCCAGCAGCATCGACAGGGGAAGGAATTCACCCCTCCACTTT.

V and J are TRBV20-1 and TRBJ2-7; possible D gene TRBD2, 5 bases. Between the trimmed V and J ends, which lost 6 bases and 3 bases, there was a span of 12 bases. The germline V gene has CDR1 DFQATT and CDR2 SNEGSKA (reference sequence). The CDR3 contains 12 residues. In nucleotides, the CDR3 is TGCAGTGCGGAGGCAAGCAACTACGAGCAGTACTTC. Translating it yields CSAEASNYEQYF.

Note on this clonotype: A much larger clone lies one base from this, so it may be a read error. The V call is TRBV4-2, the J call TRBJ1-3; possible D gene TRBD1, 6 bases. Germline V gene data show CDR1 as LGHNA and CDR2 as YNFKEQ. Between the trimmed V and J ends, which lost 2 bases and 11 bases, there was a span of 16 bases. The CDR3 has 14 residues. Here the CDR3 reads CASSQPGQSTPIYF. The CDR3 DNA sequence: TGTGCCAGCAGCCAACCGGGACAATCAACGCCCATATATTTT.

Worth noting for this clonotype: A single base separates this from a much larger clone, so it may be a read error. This chain links TRBV18 with TRBJ2-4, with TRBD1 identical over 9 bases. The J call may be faulty, since TRBJ2-7 better matches the DNA end. This CDR3 contains 17 residues. Germline assignment: CDR1 KGHSH and CDR2 LQKENI. As DNA, the CDR3 is TGTGCCAGCCCACCAATTGCCGGGACAGGGATTCTGAACGAGCAGTACTTC. Its translation is CASPPIAGTGILNEQYF.

A remark on this clonotype: This may be a read error: a much more frequent sequence differs by one nucleotide. The V gene is TRBV28, the J gene TRBJ2-7; 11 nucleotides align to TRBD2. The CDR3 runs 17 residues. Germline CDR1 reads MDHEN; CDR2 reads SYDVKM. Unmatched junction bases numbered 16, after V lost 5 bases and J lost 7 bases. The CDR3 DNA reads TGTGCCAGCAGTCCTTCTTTAGCGGGGGGGCCCTACAATGAGCAGTACTTC. Residues: CASSPSLAGGPYNEQYF.